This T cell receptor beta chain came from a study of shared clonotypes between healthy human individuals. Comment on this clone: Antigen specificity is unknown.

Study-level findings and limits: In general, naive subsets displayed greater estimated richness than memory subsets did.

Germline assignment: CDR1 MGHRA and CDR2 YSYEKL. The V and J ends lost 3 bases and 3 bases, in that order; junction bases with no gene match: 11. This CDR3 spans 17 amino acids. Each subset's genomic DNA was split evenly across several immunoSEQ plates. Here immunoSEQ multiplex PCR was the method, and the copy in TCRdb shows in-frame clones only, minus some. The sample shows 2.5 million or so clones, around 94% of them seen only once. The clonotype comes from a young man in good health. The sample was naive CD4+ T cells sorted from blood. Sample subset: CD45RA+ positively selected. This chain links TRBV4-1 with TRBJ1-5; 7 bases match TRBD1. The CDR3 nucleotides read TGCGCCAGCAGCCAGGGGGCAGGGGGAATTTCCAATCAGCCCCAGCATTTT. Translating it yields CASSQGAGGISNQPQHF.